Shown below are 23 T cell receptor beta chains from a single sample sequenced in a study of T cell responses to AZD1222 COVID-19 vaccine. Produced via immunoSEQ multiplex PCR; TCRdb's table is partial and in-frame only. The repertoire holds 80,000 to 100,000 clones, with roughly 85% as singletons. The sample in question was peripheral blood, obtained on day 0 of AZD1222 vaccination. The receptors here all came from an adult in good health.

The chain carries TRBV27 and TRBJ2-3, with 13 bases lining up with TRBD2. The junction had 8 bases not matched to a gene; V was cut back by 3 bases and J by 5 bases. Per germline, CDR1 MNHEY and CDR2 SMNVEV (reference sequence). This CDR3 contains 17 residues. In nucleotides, the CDR3 is TGTGCCAGCAGTTTGAGGGGACTAGCGGGGTTCGGAGATACGCAGTATTTT. Its translation: CASSLRGLAGFGDTQYF.

The chain is built from TRBV2 and TRBJ2-1; perhaps TRBD2 as D (5 bases). Trimming pared 7 bases from V and 7 bases from J, leaving 17 bases between. The length of the CDR3 is 14 residues. The germline gives CDR1 SNHLY, CDR2 FYNNEI. CDR3 DNA sequence: TGTGCCAGCAAGCCTACTAGTGGTCGGAATGAGCAGTTCTTC. It specifies CASKPTSGRNEQFF.

The gene calls are TRBV19 and TRBJ2-2, with a possible D match to TRBD1 (5 bases). Germline V gives CDR1 LNHDA, CDR2 SQIVND (reference sequence). V lost 6 bases and J lost 7, with 12 bases in between. The CDR3 loop spans 13 amino acids. This CDR3 reads CASSTRGNGELFF. The CDR3 DNA follows: TGTGCCAGTAGCACAAGGGGTAACGGGGAGCTGTTTTTT.

This clone was detected a few times. This chain connects TRBV12-3 or TRBV12-4 to TRBJ2-1, with D hard to call. Trimming removed 5 bases from V and 3 bases from J, with 5 bases in between. The CDR3 is 12 residues long. The CDR3 DNA reads as TGTGCCAGCAGTGGGGACTACAATGAGCAGTTCTTC. Translation gives CASSGDYNEQFF.

The DNA for the CDR3 is TGTGCCAGTAGTATAGAGTTGTGGGACATCGGACGGGGGAAAGCTTTCTTT. This codes for CASSIELWDIGRGKAFF. This chain joins TRBV19 and TRBJ1-1, with a tentative D call TRBD1 (6 bases). The germline V gene has CDR1 LNHDA and CDR2 SQIVND (reference sequence). The CDR3 is made up of 17 amino acids. V was clipped by 0 bases and J by 9 bases, with 23 bases between them.

This chain connects TRBV7-9 to TRBJ1-6; D remains ambiguous. The CDR3 loop spans 14 amino acids. V lost 2 bases and J lost 8, with 10 bases in between. Germline CDR1 and CDR2: SEHNR and FQNEAQ (reference sequence). Written as DNA, the CDR3 is TGTGCCAGCAGCTTATTACAGTCTGATTCACCCCTCCACTTT. Translation: CASSLLQSDSPLHF. The variable domain in full, completed from reference TRBV7-9 and TRBJ1-6, reads DTGVSQNPRHKITKRGQNVTFRCDPISEHNRLYWYRQTLGQGPEFLTYFQNEAQLEKSRLLSDRFSAERPKGSFSTLEIQRTEQGDSAMYLCASSLLQSDSPLHFGNGTRLTVT.

This clone was counted once. The chain carries TRBV18 and TRBJ2-5; D remains ambiguous. The germline V and J ends were trimmed by 6 bases and 6 bases, with 14 bases remaining between them. The CDR3 length is 13 residues. From germline, CDR1 is KGHSH and CDR2 LQKENI. CDR3 coding DNA: TGTGCCAGCTCGCCCCCCTCTGCCCAGACCCAGTACTTC. Its protein product is CASSPPSAQTQYF. Full variable domain (outside the CDR3, taken from reference TRBV18 and TRBJ2-5): NAGVMQNPRHLVRRRGQEARLRCSPMKGHSHVYWYRQLPEEGLKFMVYLQKENIIDESGMPKERFSAEFPKEGPSILRIQQVVRGDSAAYFCASSPPSAQTQYFGPGTRLLVL.

The chain joins TRBV7-3 to TRBJ2-5; no reliable D call. V shed 6 bases and J shed 0 bases, with 8 bases lying between them. CDR1 is SGHTA and CDR2 is FQGTGA in the germline V gene. The CDR3 length is 13 residues. CDR3 loop: CASSRIDQETQYF. The CDR3 coding sequence is TGTGCCAGCAGTCGGATAGACCAAGAGACCCAGTACTTC.

This clone was detected once. V is TRBV6-4 and J is TRBJ1-2; no clear D gene. The CDR3 spans 15 residues. Germline V lookup: CDR1 MRHNA, CDR2 SNTAGT. V was trimmed by 6 bases and J by 5 bases, leaving 19 bases between them. CDR3 bases: TGTGCCAGCAGCCCTAGTATAGATAGGGAATATGGCTACACCTTC. Translating gives CASSPSIDREYGYTF.

CDR3 sequence reads: CASSLAGTSGSEQYF. The CDR3, as DNA: TGTGCCAGCAGCTTAGCCGGGACTAGCGGGTCCGAGCAGTACTTC. This chain connects TRBV7-8 to TRBJ2-7; 12 nucleotides match TRBD2. The trim removed 0 bases at V and 6 bases at J, leaving 3 bases unmatched. Germline V CDR1 and CDR2: SGHVS, FQNEAQ. The CDR3 is made up of 15 amino acids.

The genes are TRBV10-2 and TRBJ1-1; D gene unclear. This CDR3 comprises 12 residues. Germline V gene data show CDR1 as WSHSY and CDR2 as SAAADI. V was clipped by 5 bases and J by 0 bases, with 4 bases between them. The CDR3 bases are TGCGCCAGCAGTCCCGTGAACACTGAAGCTTTCTTT. Translated: CASSPVNTEAFF.

This clone was detected only once. The chain combines TRBV7-2 with TRBJ2-1, with TRBD2 matching 8 bases. This CDR3 has 15 residues. Trimming took 5 bases from V and 7 from J; bases not matched to a gene: 10. Germline V gene data show CDR1 as SGHTA and CDR2 as FQGNSA. The CDR3, as DNA: TGTGCCAGCAGCCCGGGGGGGCCCGCGGTGAATGAGCAGTTCTTC. Translating gives CASSPGGPAVNEQFF.

This clone was seen more than once but under ten times. V and J are TRBV5-4 and TRBJ2-5; unclear D gene. The CDR3 has 14 residues. Per germline, CDR1 SGHNT and CDR2 YYREEE (reference sequence). The V and J ends lost 4 bases and 4 bases respectively, with 14 bases between them. CDR3 coding DNA: TGTGCCAGCAGCCTGAGACACACGGGAGAGACCCAGTACTTC. Translating it yields CASSLRHTGETQYF.

The sample holds one count of this clone. The CDR3 nucleotides read TGTGCCAGCAGCGAATCCGGGACAGGGAAAGAGACCCAGTACTTC. It yields the protein CASSESGTGKETQYF. V and J are TRBV9 and TRBJ2-5; TRBD1 agrees at 9 bases. Germline V lookup: CDR1 SGDLS, CDR2 YYNGEE. J lost 3 bases, V lost 3 bases, and 6 bases had no gene match. The CDR3 loop spans 15 amino acids.

V and J are TRBV7-2 and TRBJ2-7, with D possibly being TRBD1 (5 bases). Trimming took off 2 bases at V and 1 base at J, with 9 bases between the two ends. Germline lookup yields CDR1 SGHTA and CDR2 FQGNSA. This CDR3 spans 14 amino acids. Here the CDR3 reads CASSLRQGSYEQYF. The CDR3 DNA reads TGTGCCAGCAGCTTAAGGCAGGGATCCTACGAGCAGTACTTC.

J is TRBJ2-2 and V is TRBV4-3; possible D gene TRBD2, 5 bases. CDR1 and CDR2 (germline): LGHNA, YSLEER. The ends were cut back, 4 bases at V and 1 base at J, with 7 bases in the middle. The CDR3 is made up of 14 amino acids. The DNA of the CDR3 is TGCGCCAGCAGCCCCGGACTGAACACCGGGGAGCTGTTTTTT. It yields the protein CASSPGLNTGELFF.

This chain links TRBV6-1 with TRBJ1-6, with 9 bases fitting TRBD1. Per the germline V gene, CDR1 is MNHNS and CDR2 is SASEGT. The CDR3 has 16 residues. The V gene end was trimmed by 0 bases and the J gene end by 6 bases; junction bases not matched to a gene: 3. This CDR3 is CASSEATGGFNSPLHF. In DNA, the CDR3 is TGTGCCAGCAGTGAAGCGACAGGGGGTTTTAATTCACCCCTCCACTTT.

The J gene is TRBJ1-2, the V gene TRBV7-9; TRBD1 might be the D (5 bases). The V gene lost 4 bases and the J gene lost 0 bases, with 12 bases spanning the gap. The CDR3 contains 15 residues. In germline, CDR1 is SEHNR, CDR2 FQNEAQ (reference sequence). Here the CDR3 DNA reads TGTGCCAGCAGCTCGGGACGGTATACTAACTATGGCTACACCTTC. Translating it yields CASSSGRYTNYGYTF.

The rearrangement links TRBV11-2 to TRBJ1-1, with D hard to call. CDR1 is SGHAT and CDR2 is FQNNGV in the germline V gene. This CDR3 spans 13 amino acids. The germline V and J ends were trimmed by 1 base and 5 bases, with 8 bases remaining between them. Here the CDR3 DNA reads TGTGCCAGCAGCTTAGCTACCGGGACTGAAGCTTTCTTT. It codes for CASSLATGTEAFF. Combining the CDR3 with reference TRBV11-2 and TRBJ1-1 gives the whole variable domain EAGVAQSPRYKIIEKRQSVAFWCNPISGHATLYWYQQILGQGPKLLIQFQNNGVVDDSQLPKDRFSAERLKGVDSTLKIQPAKLEDSAVYLCASSLATGTEAFFGQGTRLTVV.

This clone was observed once. This chain uses TRBV6-2 or TRBV6-3 with TRBJ2-7, with TRBD1 matching over 10 bases. V lost 5 bases and J lost 7; bases outside the gene matches: 8. CDR1 is MNHEY and CDR2 is SVGEGT in the germline V gene. This CDR3 is built from 14 residues. CDR3: CASSPGTGVGEQYF. CDR3 sequence (DNA): TGTGCCAGCAGTCCCGGGACAGGGGTTGGGGAGCAGTACTTC.

This clone was seen just once. This sequence joins TRBV6-5 and TRBJ2-7; D tentatively reads TRBD1 or TRBD2 (6 bases each). CDR3 length: 15 residues. Trimming pared 8 bases from V and 3 bases from J, leaving 20 bases between. Germline V gene sequence: CDR1 MNHEY, CDR2 SVGAGI. CDR3 sequence: CASVDEGGLNYEQYF. The DNA for the CDR3 is TGTGCCAGCGTGGATGAGGGGGGCTTGAACTACGAGCAGTACTTC.

This clone was seen a single time. This chain connects TRBV15 to TRBJ2-1, with 8 bases identical to TRBD1. The CDR3 has 16 residues. Germline V gene sequence: CDR1 LNHNV, CDR2 YYDKDF (reference sequence). V was pared by 1 base and J by 9 bases, with 11 bases of the junction left unmatched. The CDR3 is CATSRGDSGGLSEQFF. Written as DNA, the CDR3 is TGTGCCACCAGCAGAGGGGATTCAGGGGGCTTATCTGAGCAGTTCTTC.

The chain employs TRBV6-6 and TRBJ1-1; TRBD1 is a possible D gene (6 bases). The CDR3 is 14 residues long. Germline V lookup: CDR1 MNHNY, CDR2 SVGAGI (reference sequence). The V and J ends lost 6 bases and 5 bases respectively, with 16 bases between them. The CDR3 DNA reads TGTGCCAGCAGGGCCCGAGAGGGGGGAACTGAAGCTTTCTTT. The encoded protein is CASRAREGGTEAFF.